This is a list of T cell receptor beta chains from one sample in a study of T-cell memory formation after mild COVID-19. TCRdb reprocessed the 5' RACE reads with MiXCR, giving one entry per CDR3 protein. In the table there are some 210,000 distinct CDR3 sequences, 10% to 13% of which are singletons. Sample: PBMCs or a T cell subset sorted from them (not recorded which). The receptor set was obtained from a man between 18 and 35 years old who had mild COVID-19 (a few samples of this study predate the infection). Cell type and time point are not known. The CDR3 runs from the conserved cysteine through the conserved F or W. Fields, in order: clone size, V gene, D gene, J gene, CDR3 DNA, CDR3 protein. D genes are given only for firm matches. Size values are once, few and many counts, or a class for expanded clones, and some rows have none.

>many|TRBV5-1|.|TRBJ1-3
TGCGCCAGCAGCTTGACGGCAAACTCTGGAAACACCATATATTTT
CASSLTANSGNTIYF
>few|TRBV11-2|.|TRBJ2-7
TGTGCCAGCAGCCCCCCGACAAACGAGCAGTACTTC
CASSPPTNEQYF
>few|TRBV7-9|TRBD1|TRBJ1-2
TGTGCCAGCAGGACCCTACAGGGGGACTATGGCTACACCTTC
CASRTLQGDYGYTF
>.|TRBV10-3|TRBD1|TRBJ1-2
TGTGCCACTCACAGGGGTGCAGGGTCCGGCTACACCTTC
CATHRGAGSGYTF
>few|TRBV20-1|TRBD1|TRBJ1-2
TGCAGTGCTAGGGGTCCCGACCCCACCGGGACAGGCTATGGCTACACCTTC
CSARGPDPTGTGYGYTF
>.|TRBV7-9|TRBD1|TRBJ2-7
TGTGCCAGCAGCTCCGCTCAGGGGGCGAGGTCCTACGAGCAGTACTTC
CASSSAQGARSYEQYF
>once|TRBV12-3/TRBV12-4|.|TRBJ2-3
TGTGCCAGCAGTTTATGGGGGGCCCACACAGATACGCAGTATTTT
CASSLWGAHTDTQYF
>.|TRBV7-9|.|TRBJ1-2
TGTGCCAGCAGCTCACAGGGATACGAGGGCTACACCTTC
CASSSQGYEGYTF
>few|TRBV11-2|.|TRBJ2-1
TGTGCCAGCAGCGGCCGGGTCCTGCAGACAATCTTC
CASSGRVLQTIF
>few|TRBV5-6|.|TRBJ1-1
TGTGCCAGCAGCCTGGCACGGAGGGGCGCGGCTTTCTTT
CASSLARRGAAFF
>.|TRBV12-3/TRBV12-4|TRBD1|TRBJ1-5
TGTGCCAGCAGTTTAATCTACGGGACAGGGAGCCAGCCCCAGCATTTT
CASSLIYGTGSQPQHF
>.|TRBV11-3|.|TRBJ2-2
TGTGCCAGCAGCTTCGGCGGGACCACCGGGGAGCTGTTTTTT
CASSFGGTTGELFF
>few|TRBV6-5|.|TRBJ1-1
TGTGCCAGCAGTTCCGGTCCCCGGGGGCGAGGGAACACTGAAGCTTTCTTT
CASSSGPRGRGNTEAFF
>.|TRBV20-1|.|TRBJ1-5
TGCAGTGCTAGAGATAGGAGAGGTCATCAGCCCCAGCATTTT
CSARDRRGHQPQHF
>.|TRBV7-9|TRBD1|TRBJ2-7
TGTGCCAGCACCTGGGGGACAGGGAGTAACGAGCAGTACTTC
CASTWGTGSNEQYF
>.|TRBV29-1|TRBD1|TRBJ2-5
TGCAGCGGAGGGACAGGGGCCGCCGAAGAGACCCAGTACTTC
CSGGTGAAEETQYF
>few|TRBV15|TRBD1|TRBJ1-5
TGTGCCACCAGCAGAGATGTGGGACAGGGGGGTCAGCCCCAGCATTTT
CATSRDVGQGGQPQHF
>many|TRBV7-2|TRBD1|TRBJ2-3
TGTGCCAGCAGCTTAGCGGGCAGGGGGCGTACAGATACGCAGTATTTT
CASSLAGRGRTDTQYF
>.|TRBV20-1|.|TRBJ2-2
TGCAGTGCTAGTTTAACCCAGAACACCGGGGAGCTGTTTTTT
CSASLTQNTGELFF
>few|TRBV6-6|.|TRBJ1-4
TGTGCCAGCAGTTTCGGCAGGGAAAAGGGAATTTTT
CASSFGREKGIF
>few|TRBV5-6|.|TRBJ2-3
TGTGCCAGCAGAAGGAGGAGCACAGATACGCAGTATTTT
CASRRRSTDTQYF
>many|TRBV7-2|TRBD2|TRBJ2-2
TGTGCCAGCAGCGCGGGACTAGCCTCCGGGGAGCTGTTTTTT
CASSAGLASGELFF
>.|TRBV6-2/TRBV6-3|.|TRBJ1-1
TGTGCCAGCAGTTACACCCTCCGACAGACGGGGGCCGCTTTCTTT
CASSYTLRQTGAAFF
>few|TRBV11-2|.|TRBJ2-2
TGTGCCAGCAGCTCCCCCCGGGGAACCGGGGAGCTGTTTTTT
CASSSPRGTGELFF
>.|TRBV20-1|TRBD1|TRBJ2-2
TGCAGTGCTTCCGACAGGGGTTTTAACACCGGGGAGCTGTTTTTT
CSASDRGFNTGELFF
>few|TRBV4-3|.|TRBJ2-3
TGCGCCAGCAGCCAAGTATGGTTGTCGGGCGCGATGGATACGCAGTATTTT
CASSQVWLSGAMDTQYF
>few|TRBV9|.|TRBJ1-4
TGTGCCAGCAGCGTTTCCCCGACGGTCCAGGGGGAAAAACTGTTTTTT
CASSVSPTVQGEKLFF
>few|TRBV29-1|.|TRBJ2-1
TGCAGCGTTGACCAAGACTGGAATGAGCAGTTCTTC
CSVDQDWNEQFF
>.|TRBV4-2|TRBD1|TRBJ1-4
TGTGCCAGCAGGGACAGGGTATACGAAAAACTGTTTTTT
CASRDRVYEKLFF
>many|TRBV7-2|.|TRBJ2-3
TGTGCCAGCAGCTTAAGGAGGTTCCCAGATACGCAGTATTTT
CASSLRRFPDTQYF
>many|TRBV20-1|TRBD1|TRBJ1-5
TGCAGTGCCCGAACAGGGGGCTATCAGCCCCAGCATTTT
CSARTGGYQPQHF
>few|TRBV5-1|TRBD1|TRBJ1-5
TGCGCCAGCAGCTTGGAGGCAGGGGGTCAGCCCCAGCATTTT
CASSLEAGGQPQHF
>few|TRBV6-6|.|TRBJ1-2
TGTGCCAGCAGTTACCCAGCAGGGCGGGACTATGGCTACACCTTC
CASSYPAGRDYGYTF
>few|TRBV7-9|.|TRBJ2-2
TGTGCCAGCAGCATTTACAGGGTGAACACCGGGGAGCTGTTTTTT
CASSIYRVNTGELFF
>many|TRBV27|TRBD2|TRBJ2-5
TGTGCCCGCTCTAGCGGGGGGGCCGGTTTGTTAGAGACCCAGTACTTC
CARSSGGAGLLETQYF
>.|TRBV15|TRBD1|TRBJ1-6
TGTGCCACCAGCTTACAGGGGGTTTATAATTCACCCCTCCACTTT
CATSLQGVYNSPLHF
>.|TRBV6-2/TRBV6-3|TRBD2|TRBJ2-2
TGTGCCAGCAGCCGTAGCGGGGGGTTGGAGCTGTTTTTT
CASSRSGGLELFF
>.|TRBV19|.|TRBJ2-7
TGTGCCAGTAGCGGGGCAGGGGGGGCCTACGAGCAGTACTTC
CASSGAGGAYEQYF
>.|TRBV4-3|.|TRBJ1-1
TGCGCCAGCAGCCAAAACGAGGGGAGTTCGGAAGCTTTCTTT
CASSQNEGSSEAFF
>.|TRBV18|.|TRBJ1-5
TGTGCCAGCTCACCGGTGGTAGGATCCTTAGGGCCCCAGCATTTT
CASSPVVGSLGPQHF